This entry describes one T cell receptor beta chain. Its antigen is as yet unknown. The record originates from a study of OX40 agonist ivuxolimab in advanced cancers. Study results and limitations: The mean number of expanded clones was higher in CD8+ T cells than in CD4+.

Some clones are missing from TCRdb's copy, which holds only in-frame ones; the method was immunoSEQ multiplex PCR. Here the sample spans around 99,000 clones, 85% to 95% being singletons. Germline V gene lookup returns CDR1 LGHNA and CDR2 YNFKEQ. Deletions cut 0 bases from V and 3 bases from J, with 22 bases between. The CDR3 runs 19 residues. This rearrangement joins TRBV4-2 to TRBJ2-3; D possibly corresponds to TRBD2 (7 bases). This specimen was CD4+ or CD8+ T cells sorted from blood, taken in a trial of the OX40 agonist ivuxolimab. This TCR was recovered from an adult with an advanced solid tumor such as melanoma, head and neck, liver or kidney cancer. For the CDR3, the DNA is TGTGCCAGCAGCCAAGATCAGTTAGGTGGGAGGGGACATACAGATACGCAGTATTTT. As protein: CASSQDQLGGRGHTDTQYF.